Below are 30 T cell receptor beta chains sequenced from a single sample in a study of blood T cell repertoires in COVID-19. The table came from immunoSEQ multiplex PCR; TCRdb's copy has only in-frame clones and leaves some out. The sample holds more than 200,000 clones, 88% seen once. The sample consisted of peripheral blood. The receptors derive from a human donor in a cohort sampled during active COVID-19.

The V gene is TRBV9, the J gene TRBJ2-7; 9 nucleotides align to TRBD1. CDR1 SGDLS and CDR2 YYNGEE come from the germline V gene. J lost 3 bases, V lost 2 bases, and 6 bases had no gene match. CDR3 length: 15 amino acids. The CDR3 spells CASSVGDRVFYEQYF. As DNA, the CDR3 is TGTGCCAGCAGCGTCGGGGACAGGGTCTTCTACGAGCAGTACTTC.

This clone was seen once. J is TRBJ1-1 and V is TRBV6-5, with D perhaps matching TRBD1 (6 bases). The V end lost 10 bases, the J end lost 5 bases, and 20 bases lay between the germline ends. Germline-derived CDR1 and CDR2 are MNHEY and SVGAGI. The CDR3 consists of 14 residues. The CDR3 sequence: CATRQSTGHTEAFF. In DNA, the CDR3 is TGTGCCACCCGACAATCCACAGGGCATACTGAAGCTTTCTTT.

The chain recombines TRBV27 with TRBJ2-5, with 11 bases identical to TRBD2. Germline CDR1 and CDR2: MNHEY and SMNVEV (reference sequence). CDR3 size: 14 residues. Trimming took 8 bases from V and 5 from J; bases not matched to a gene: 7. In nucleotides, the CDR3 is TGTGCCAGCGGCGCTAGCGGGGGGAGGGAGACCCAGTACTTC. Translated, it gives CASGASGGRETQYF.

This clone appeared once. V usage is TRBV9 and J usage is TRBJ2-7; D gene ambiguous. The CDR3 is 15 residues long. V was pared by 0 bases and J by 0 bases, with 10 bases between. Germline CDR1 reads SGDLS; CDR2 reads YYNGEE. CDR3: CASSVGQARSYEQYF. The CDR3 region has the DNA TGTGCCAGCAGCGTAGGTCAGGCCCGCTCCTACGAGCAGTACTTC.

The chain carries TRBV3-1 (or the pseudogene TRBV3-2) and TRBJ2-4; 8 nucleotides agree with TRBD2. Germline trimming cut 8 bases from V and 0 bases from J; bases unmatched to any gene: 12. The CDR3 is 17 residues long. Germline values: CDR1 LGHDT, CDR2 YNNKEL (reference sequence). CDR3 residues: CASETSETLLAKNIQYF. The DNA of the CDR3 is TGTGCCAGCGAGACTAGCGAGACCCTTTTAGCCAAAAACATTCAGTACTTC.

The CDR3 DNA reads TGTGCCAGCAGCGCCTGGGACAGGGGACTGAACACTGAAGCTTTCTTT. It encodes CASSAWDRGLNTEAFF. The V and J genes are TRBV11-2 and TRBJ1-1; TRBD1 matches at 10 bases. The CDR3 is 16 amino acids. The V gene end was trimmed by 5 bases and the J gene end by 0 bases; junction bases not matched to a gene: 6. Per the germline V gene, CDR1 is SGHAT and CDR2 is FQNNGV.

This clone occurred once. The J gene is TRBJ2-1, the V gene TRBV10-3, with a tentative D call TRBD2 (5 bases). The CDR3 loop spans 18 amino acids. Per germline, CDR1 ENHRY and CDR2 SYGVKD. V was shortened by 3 bases and J by 2 bases, with 20 bases between the two germline ends. CDR3 nucleotide sequence: TGTGCCATCAGTGAAATGGTGGCGGCGGGCGCTACCTACAATGAGCAGTTCTTC. Translating gives CAISEMVAAGATYNEQFF.

CDR3 nucleotides: TGTGCCAGCAGCCAAGGGGGACAGGGAAGGGGCTACACCTTC. It codes for CASSQGGQGRGYTF. V is TRBV3-1 (or the pseudogene TRBV3-2) and J is TRBJ1-2; 9 nucleotides match TRBD1. The V segment lost 1 base and the J segment 8 bases; nucleotides outside the gene matches: 5. Germline V gene lookup returns CDR1 LGHDT and CDR2 YNNKEL (reference sequence). This CDR3 contains 14 residues.

This chain uses TRBV12-3 or TRBV12-4 with TRBJ2-2, with 8 bases that match TRBD2. The CDR3 length is 13 residues. V lost 5 bases and J lost 7; bases outside the gene matches: 3. DNA of the CDR3: TGTGCCAGCAGTCAACTAGCGGACGGGGAGCTGTTTTTT. It specifies CASSQLADGELFF.

The chain joins TRBV7-9 to TRBJ1-4; 8 bases agree with TRBD1. Trimming at V came to 4 bases and at J to 7 bases, leaving 17 bases not matched to a gene. The CDR3 sequence is 18 residues long. The germline CDR1 and CDR2 sequences are SEHNR and FQNEAQ (reference sequence). The CDR3 nucleotides read TGTGCCAGCAGCTCCGGCCGATCAGGGGGCGATTGGATTGAAAAACTGTTTTTT. As protein: CASSSGRSGGDWIEKLFF.

The chain carries TRBV30 and TRBJ2-3; no reliable D call. V gave up 4 bases and J gave up 0 bases, with 14 bases separating them. Germline CDR1 is GTSNPN and CDR2 is SVGIG (reference sequence). The CDR3 length is 15 residues. The DNA of the CDR3 is TGTGCCTGGAATTTGGAGTTTCAAAGCACAGATACGCAGTATTTT. Protein sequence: CAWNLEFQSTDTQYF.

DNA for the CDR3: TGTGCCAGCAGCCCCGAGGCTACACAAGAGACCCAGTACTTC. Its translation: CASSPEATQETQYF. The genes are TRBV5-4 and TRBJ2-5; D is unclear. Trimming stripped 4 bases from V and 2 bases from J, with 12 bases between. Germline CDR1 and CDR2: SGHNT and YYREEE (reference sequence). This CDR3 has 14 residues.

The chain has TRBV7-9 and TRBJ2-7; 16 positions match TRBD2. The CDR3 loop spans 17 amino acids. Trimming removed 5 bases from V and 4 bases from J; junction bases left unmatched: 8. Germline V CDR1 and CDR2: SEHNR, FQNEAQ (reference sequence). CDR3 in amino acids: CASSEPGLAGGQYEQYF. The CDR3 DNA reads as TGTGCCAGCAGCGAACCGGGACTAGCGGGGGGGCAATACGAGCAGTACTTC.

On this clone itself: At the DNA level, this CDR3 is encoded by other sequences in the same sample as well. DNA of the CDR3: TGTGCCAGCTCACCCCCTAGCGGGAGCTACGAGCAGTACTTC. Protein product: CASSPPSGSYEQYF. The chain recombines TRBV18 with TRBJ2-7, with 10 nucleotides matching TRBD2. Germline loops: CDR1 KGHSH, CDR2 LQKENI. With V trimmed by 3 bases and J by 3 bases, 2 bases remained unmatched. The length of the CDR3 is 14 residues. The full variable domain, with the rest looked up from reference TRBV18 and TRBJ2-7, is NAGVMQNPRHLVRRRGQEARLRCSPMKGHSHVYWYRQLPEEGLKFMVYLQKENIIDESGMPKERFSAEFPKEGPSILRIQQVVRGDSAAYFCASSPPSGSYEQYFGPGTRLTVT.

The chain links TRBV21-1 to TRBJ2-7; the table calls TRBD2, which could not be checked here. TRBV21-1 is termed a pseudogene. The CDR3 is 17 amino acids. This chain's CDR3 is CASSQKSLAGGHYEQYF. In DNA form, the CDR3 reads TGTGCCAGCAGTCAAAAGTCACTAGCGGGGGGGCACTACGAGCAGTACTTC.

The chain carries TRBV9 and TRBJ2-3; D may be TRBD1 (6 bases). The CDR3 sequence is 15 residues long. CDR1 is SGDLS and CDR2 is YYNGEE in the germline V gene. Trimming took 3 bases from V and 0 from J, leaving 11 bases between them. The CDR3 DNA reads TGTGCCAGCAGCGGTGGGACAACTAGCACAGATACGCAGTATTTT. Its protein product is CASSGGTTSTDTQYF.

The rearrangement links TRBV19 to TRBJ1-2, with a weak D call TRBD1 (5 bases). Looked up from germline, CDR1 is LNHDA and CDR2 is SQIVND (reference sequence). Trimming pared 8 bases from V and 4 bases from J, leaving 20 bases between. The CDR3 is 15 amino acids. Here the CDR3 DNA reads TGTGCCAGTCAGGGTTTGACTGGGACTCCCTATGGCTACACCTTC. Translation: CASQGLTGTPYGYTF. Combining the CDR3 with reference TRBV19 and TRBJ1-2 gives the whole variable domain DGGITQSPKYLFRKEGQNVTLSCEQNLNHDAMYWYRQDPGQGLRLIYYSQIVNDFQKGDIAEGYSVSREKKESFPLTVTSAQKNPTAFYLCASQGLTGTPYGYTFGSGTRLTVV.

In regard to this clone: The identical CDR3 is also encoded by other nucleotide sequences in the sample. The chain uses TRBV28 and TRBJ1-3; TRBD1 matches at 9 bases. The V gene's germline CDR1 is MDHEN and CDR2 SYDVKM. The V and J ends lost 4 bases and 1 base, in that order; junction bases with no gene match: 5. The CDR3 length is 16 residues. The DNA of the CDR3 is TGTGCCAGCAGTTCGCCGGGACAGGGTTCTGGAAACACCATATATTTT. Translating it yields CASSSPGQGSGNTIYF.

This chain uses TRBV24-1 with TRBJ2-2; 8 nucleotides agree with TRBD2. The junction had 5 bases not matched to a gene; V was cut back by 5 bases and J by 4 bases. CDR1 KGHDR and CDR2 SFDVKD come from the germline V gene. CDR3 length equals 15 residues. This CDR3 reads CATSASGGFTGELFF. CDR3 nucleotide sequence: TGTGCCACCAGTGCCAGCGGGGGATTCACCGGGGAGCTGTTTTTT.

The chain combines TRBV5-6 with TRBJ2-7, with 9 positions matching TRBD2. The V gene end was trimmed by 5 bases and the J gene end by 5 bases; junction bases not matched to a gene: 5. The CDR3 has 13 amino acids. Germline lookup yields CDR1 SGHDT and CDR2 YYEEEE. The CDR3: CASRMIAGDEQYF. The CDR3 bases are TGTGCCAGCAGAATGATAGCGGGAGACGAGCAGTACTTC.

The chain has TRBV7-9 and TRBJ1-1; no definite D call. The V gene lost 1 base and the J gene lost 2 bases, with 8 bases spanning the gap. The germline V gene encodes CDR1 SEHNR and CDR2 FQNEAQ (reference sequence). This CDR3 region has 14 residues. CDR3 DNA sequence: TGTGCCAGCAGCTTAGGTAACACCAACACTGAAGCTTTCTTT. The encoded protein is CASSLGNTNTEAFF.

This clone was found once. The CDR3 loop reads CASSSPTGGYEQYF. The CDR3 DNA is TGTGCCAGCAGCTCCCCGACAGGGGGCTACGAGCAGTACTTC. The chain combines TRBV5-6 with TRBJ2-7; 9 nucleotides match TRBD1. Trimming took 3 bases from V and 3 from J; bases not matched to a gene: 4. CDR1 and CDR2 from the germline V gene are SGHDT and YYEEEE. The CDR3 length is 14 residues.

This clone was found once. This chain joins TRBV27 and TRBJ1-1; 7 positions match TRBD1. Trimming cost V 5 bases and J 1 base; bases outside gene matches: 10. Germline CDR1 MNHEY, CDR2 SMNVEV (reference sequence). CDR3 length: 16 amino acids. The CDR3 sequence: CASSPGTATRNTEAFF. CDR3 DNA: TGTGCCAGCAGTCCGGGGACAGCGACCCGGAACACTGAAGCTTTCTTT.

The rearrangement joins TRBV19 to TRBJ1-1; TRBD1 agrees at 7 bases. Per the germline V gene, CDR1 is LNHDA and CDR2 is SQIVND (reference sequence). Trimming cost V 6 bases and J 11 bases; bases outside gene matches: 15. The CDR3 sequence is 14 residues long. CDR3 loop: CASRGIEGAFGAFF. In nucleotides, the CDR3 is TGTGCCAGTAGGGGTATCGAGGGGGCCTTCGGGGCTTTCTTT.

J is TRBJ2-7 and V is TRBV28, with TRBD1 matching 8 bases. This CDR3 is built from 15 residues. Germline assignment: CDR1 MDHEN and CDR2 SYDVKM. J gave up 2 bases and V 6 bases, and 9 bases lay outside the gene matches. CDR3 protein: CASRRTGLKTYEQYF. The CDR3 DNA is TGTGCCAGCAGACGGACAGGGTTGAAAACCTACGAGCAGTACTTC.

V and J are TRBV12-3 or TRBV12-4 and TRBJ2-5, with TRBD1 identical over 7 bases. The CDR3 has 12 residues. The V and J ends lost 11 bases and 3 bases, in that order; junction bases with no gene match: 6. CDR3 loop: CASGGKEETQYF. The CDR3 DNA sequence: TGTGCCTCAGGGGGAAAGGAAGAGACCCAGTACTTC.

The chain employs TRBV19 and TRBJ2-7; 7 bases match TRBD1. Germline trimming cut 10 bases from V and 5 bases from J; bases unmatched to any gene: 5. This CDR3 spans 11 amino acids. CDR1 and CDR2 (germline): LNHDA, SQIVND (reference sequence). The chain's CDR3 is CATKTGDEQYF. CDR3 nucleotide sequence: TGTGCCACTAAAACAGGGGACGAGCAGTACTTC.

J is TRBJ1-4 and V is TRBV10-3; 7 nucleotides match TRBD1. This CDR3 spans 14 amino acids. V was clipped by 3 bases and J by 8 bases; unmatched bases: 6. Germline V lookup: CDR1 ENHRY, CDR2 SYGVKD. In nucleotides, the CDR3 is TGTGCCATCAGTGATGACAGGGTAAACGAAAAACTGTTTTTT. Translating gives CAISDDRVNEKLFF.

This clone came up once. The chain carries TRBV7-2 and TRBJ1-6; 8 bases are shared with TRBD1. J gave up 8 bases and V 5 bases, and 8 bases lay outside the gene matches. CDR1 and CDR2 from the germline V gene are SGHTA and FQGNSA. The CDR3 consists of 15 residues. The CDR3 sequence: CASSQRTGKYSPLHF. For the CDR3, the DNA is TGTGCCAGCAGCCAGAGGACAGGGAAATATTCACCCCTCCACTTT.

The J gene is TRBJ1-2, the V gene TRBV7-9; no firm D call. The CDR3 is 14 amino acids. V lost 5 bases to trimming and J lost 4 bases, with 14 bases between them. Germline lookup yields CDR1 SEHNR and CDR2 FQNEAQ (reference sequence). CDR3 sequence (DNA): TGTGCCAGCAGCCCGCGAGACGGAGTCTATGGCTACACCTTC. It encodes CASSPRDGVYGYTF.